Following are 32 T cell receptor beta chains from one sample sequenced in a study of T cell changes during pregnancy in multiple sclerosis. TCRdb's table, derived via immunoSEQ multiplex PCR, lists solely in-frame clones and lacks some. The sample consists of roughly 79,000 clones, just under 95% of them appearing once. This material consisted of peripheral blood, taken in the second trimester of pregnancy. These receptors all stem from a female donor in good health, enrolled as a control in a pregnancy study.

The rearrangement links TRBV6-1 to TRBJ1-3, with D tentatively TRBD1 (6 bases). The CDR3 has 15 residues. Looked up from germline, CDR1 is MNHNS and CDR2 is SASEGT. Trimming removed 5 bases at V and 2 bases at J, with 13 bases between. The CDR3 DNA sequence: TGTGCCAGCAGTTCGATGGACAGAACTGGAAACACCATATATTTT. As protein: CASSSMDRTGNTIYF.

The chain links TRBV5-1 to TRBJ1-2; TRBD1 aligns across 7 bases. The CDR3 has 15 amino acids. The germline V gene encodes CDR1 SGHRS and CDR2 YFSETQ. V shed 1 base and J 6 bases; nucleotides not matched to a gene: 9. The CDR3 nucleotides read TGCGCCAGCAGCTTGATGACAGGGAGAATTGATGGCTACACCTTC. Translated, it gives CASSLMTGRIDGYTF.

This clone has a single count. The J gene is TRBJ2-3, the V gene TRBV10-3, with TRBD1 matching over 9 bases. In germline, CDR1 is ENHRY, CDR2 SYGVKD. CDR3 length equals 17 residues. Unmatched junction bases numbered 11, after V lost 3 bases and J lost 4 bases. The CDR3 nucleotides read TGTGCCATCAGTGACCGACAACAGGGGGCGTCCGCAGATACGCAGTATTTT. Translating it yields CAISDRQQGASADTQYF.

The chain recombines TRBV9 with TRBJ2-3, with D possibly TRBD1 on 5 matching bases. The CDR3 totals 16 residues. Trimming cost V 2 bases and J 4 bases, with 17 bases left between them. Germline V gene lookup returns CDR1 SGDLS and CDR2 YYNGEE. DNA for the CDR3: TGTGCCAGCAGCGTTGATCAGGGCCGTCCCGCAGATACGCAGTATTTT. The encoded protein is CASSVDQGRPADTQYF.

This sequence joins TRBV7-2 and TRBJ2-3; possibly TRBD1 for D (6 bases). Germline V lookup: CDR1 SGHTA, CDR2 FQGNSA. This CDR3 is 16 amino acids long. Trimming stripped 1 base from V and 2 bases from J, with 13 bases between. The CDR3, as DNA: TGTGCCAGCAGCTTAGTGAAGGGGGTAGCCACAGATACGCAGTATTTT. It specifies CASSLVKGVATDTQYF.

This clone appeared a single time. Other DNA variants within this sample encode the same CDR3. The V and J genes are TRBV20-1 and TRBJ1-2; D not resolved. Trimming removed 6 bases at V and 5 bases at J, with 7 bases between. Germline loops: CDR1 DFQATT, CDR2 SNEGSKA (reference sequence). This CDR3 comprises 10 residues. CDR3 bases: TGCAGTGCGCAGGCATATGGCTACACCTTC. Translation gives CSAQAYGYTF.

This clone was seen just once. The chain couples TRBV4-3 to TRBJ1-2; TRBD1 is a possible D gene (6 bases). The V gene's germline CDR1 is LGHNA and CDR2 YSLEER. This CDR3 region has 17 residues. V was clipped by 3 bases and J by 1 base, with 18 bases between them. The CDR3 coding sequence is TGCGCCAGCAGCCATCACGACAGGACCCAGATTAACTATGGCTACACCTTC. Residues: CASSHHDRTQINYGYTF.

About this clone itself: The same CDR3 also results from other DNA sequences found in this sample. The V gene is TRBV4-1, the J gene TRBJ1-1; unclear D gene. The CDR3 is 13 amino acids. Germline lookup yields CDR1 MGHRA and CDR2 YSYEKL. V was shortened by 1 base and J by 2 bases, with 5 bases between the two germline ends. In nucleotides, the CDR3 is TGCGCCAGCAGCCAAGGGAGCAACACTGAAGCTTTCTTT. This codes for CASSQGSNTEAFF.

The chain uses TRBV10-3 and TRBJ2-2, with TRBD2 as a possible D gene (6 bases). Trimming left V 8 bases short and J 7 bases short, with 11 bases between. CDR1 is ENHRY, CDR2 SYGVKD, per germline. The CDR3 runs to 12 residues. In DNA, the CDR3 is TGTGCCATCTCCGGGAGTGGCGGGGAGCTGTTTTTT. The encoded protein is CAISGSGGELFF.

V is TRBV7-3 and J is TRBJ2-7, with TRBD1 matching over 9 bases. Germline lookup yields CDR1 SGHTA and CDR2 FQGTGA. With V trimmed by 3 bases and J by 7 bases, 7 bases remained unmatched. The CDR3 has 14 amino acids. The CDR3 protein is CASSFAPGQGEQYF. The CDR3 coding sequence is TGTGCCAGCAGCTTCGCGCCGGGACAGGGTGAGCAGTACTTC.

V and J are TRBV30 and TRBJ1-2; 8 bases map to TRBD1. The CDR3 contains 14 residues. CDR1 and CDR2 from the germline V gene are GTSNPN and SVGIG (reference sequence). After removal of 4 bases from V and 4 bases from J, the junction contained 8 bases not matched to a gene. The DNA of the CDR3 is TGTGCCTGGAACCGGGCAGGGGGCATCTATGGCTACACCTTC. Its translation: CAWNRAGGIYGYTF.

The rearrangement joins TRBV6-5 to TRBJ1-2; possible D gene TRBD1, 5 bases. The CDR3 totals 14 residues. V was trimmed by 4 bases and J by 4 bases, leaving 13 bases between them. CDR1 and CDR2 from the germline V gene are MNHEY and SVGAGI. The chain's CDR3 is CASSSGGGAYGYTF. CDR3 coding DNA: TGTGCCAGCAGTTCCGGGGGAGGGGCCTATGGCTACACCTTC.

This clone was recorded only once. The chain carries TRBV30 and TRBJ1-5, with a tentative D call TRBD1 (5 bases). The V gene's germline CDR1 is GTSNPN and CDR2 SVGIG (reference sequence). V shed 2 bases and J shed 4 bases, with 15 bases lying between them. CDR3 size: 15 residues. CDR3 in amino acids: CAWSKEAGLNQPQHF. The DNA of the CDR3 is TGTGCCTGGAGTAAGGAAGCAGGGCTGAATCAGCCCCAGCATTTT. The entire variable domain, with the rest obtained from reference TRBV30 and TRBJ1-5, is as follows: SQTIHQWPATLVQPVGSPLSLECTVEGTSNPNLYWYRQAAGRGLQLLFYSVGIGQISSEVPQNLSASRPQDRQFILSSKKLLLSDSGFYLCAWSKEAGLNQPQHFGDGTRLSIL.

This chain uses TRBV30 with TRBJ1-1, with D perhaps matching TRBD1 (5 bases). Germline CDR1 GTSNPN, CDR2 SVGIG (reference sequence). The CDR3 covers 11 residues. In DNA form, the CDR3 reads TGTGTGGGGGGGAGGAACACTGAAGCTTTCTTT. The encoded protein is CVGGRNTEAFF.

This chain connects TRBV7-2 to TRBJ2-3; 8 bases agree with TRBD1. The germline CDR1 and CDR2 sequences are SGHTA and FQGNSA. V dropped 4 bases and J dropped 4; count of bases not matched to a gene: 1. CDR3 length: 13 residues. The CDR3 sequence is CASSSQGADTQYF. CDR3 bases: TGTGCCAGCAGCTCACAGGGGGCAGATACGCAGTATTTT. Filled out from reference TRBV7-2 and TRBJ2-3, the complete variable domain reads GAGVSQSPSNKVTEKGKDVELRCDPISGHTALYWYRQSLGQGLEFLIYFQGNSAPDKSGLPSDRFSAERTGGSVSTLTIQRTQQEDSAVYLCASSSQGADTQYFGPGTRLTVL.

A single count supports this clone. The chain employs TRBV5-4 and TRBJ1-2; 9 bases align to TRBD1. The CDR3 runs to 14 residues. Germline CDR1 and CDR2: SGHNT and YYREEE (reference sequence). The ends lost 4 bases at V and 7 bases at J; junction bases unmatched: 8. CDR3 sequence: CASSNPGQGVGYTF. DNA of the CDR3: TGTGCCAGCAGCAACCCGGGACAGGGTGTTGGCTACACCTTC.

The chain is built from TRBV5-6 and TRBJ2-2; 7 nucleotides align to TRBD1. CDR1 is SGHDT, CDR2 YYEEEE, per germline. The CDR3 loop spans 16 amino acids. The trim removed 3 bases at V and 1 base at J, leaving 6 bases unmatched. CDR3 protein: CASSWIGTENTGELFF. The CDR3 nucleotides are TGTGCCAGCAGCTGGATAGGGACAGAGAACACCGGGGAGCTGTTTTTT.

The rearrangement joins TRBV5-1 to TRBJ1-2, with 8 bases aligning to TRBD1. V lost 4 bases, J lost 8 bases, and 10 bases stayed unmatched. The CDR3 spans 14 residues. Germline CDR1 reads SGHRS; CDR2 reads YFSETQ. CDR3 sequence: CASSEDRVRGGYTF. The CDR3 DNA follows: TGCGCCAGCAGCGAGGACAGGGTAAGGGGCGGCTACACCTTC.

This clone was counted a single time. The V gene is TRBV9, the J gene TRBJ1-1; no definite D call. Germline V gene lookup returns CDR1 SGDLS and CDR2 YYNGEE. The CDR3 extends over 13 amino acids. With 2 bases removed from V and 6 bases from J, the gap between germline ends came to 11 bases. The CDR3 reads CASSVREESEAFF. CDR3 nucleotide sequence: TGTGCCAGCAGCGTTCGGGAGGAGTCTGAAGCTTTCTTT.

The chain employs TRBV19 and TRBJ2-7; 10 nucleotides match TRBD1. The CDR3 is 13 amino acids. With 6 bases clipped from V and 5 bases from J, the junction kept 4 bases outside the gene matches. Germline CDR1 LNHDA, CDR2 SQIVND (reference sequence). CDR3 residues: CASRGQGDNEQYF. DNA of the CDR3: TGTGCCAGTAGAGGACAGGGGGACAACGAGCAGTACTTC.

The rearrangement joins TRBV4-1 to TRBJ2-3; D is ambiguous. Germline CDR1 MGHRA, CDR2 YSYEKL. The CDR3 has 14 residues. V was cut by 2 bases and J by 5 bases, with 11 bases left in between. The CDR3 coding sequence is TGCGCCAGCAGCCAACCCTTGCGAGAAGATACGCAGTATTTT. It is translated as CASSQPLREDTQYF.

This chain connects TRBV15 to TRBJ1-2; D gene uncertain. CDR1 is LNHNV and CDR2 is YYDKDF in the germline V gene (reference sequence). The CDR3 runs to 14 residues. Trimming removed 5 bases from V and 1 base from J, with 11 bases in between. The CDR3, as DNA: TGTGCCACCAGCTCCCACAGAGTTAACTATGGCTACACCTTC. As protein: CATSSHRVNYGYTF. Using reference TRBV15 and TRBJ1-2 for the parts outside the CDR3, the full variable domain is DAMVIQNPRYQVTQFGKPVTLSCSQTLNHNVMYWYQQKSSQAPKLLFHYYDKDFNNEADTPDNFQSRRPNTSFCFLDIRSPGLGDTAMYLCATSSHRVNYGYTFGSGTRLTVV.

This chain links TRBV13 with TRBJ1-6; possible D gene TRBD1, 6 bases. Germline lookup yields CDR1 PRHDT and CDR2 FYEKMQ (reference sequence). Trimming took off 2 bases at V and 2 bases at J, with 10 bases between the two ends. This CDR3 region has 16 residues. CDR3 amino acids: CASSLNRDTYNSPLHF. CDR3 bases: TGTGCCAGCAGCTTAAACCGGGACACCTATAATTCACCCCTCCACTTT.

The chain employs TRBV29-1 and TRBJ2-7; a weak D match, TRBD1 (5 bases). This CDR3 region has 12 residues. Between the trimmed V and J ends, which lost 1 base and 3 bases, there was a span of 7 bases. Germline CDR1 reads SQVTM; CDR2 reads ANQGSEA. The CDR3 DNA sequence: TGCAGCGTTGAAGTAGGGGACTACGAGCAGTACTTC. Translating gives CSVEVGDYEQYF.

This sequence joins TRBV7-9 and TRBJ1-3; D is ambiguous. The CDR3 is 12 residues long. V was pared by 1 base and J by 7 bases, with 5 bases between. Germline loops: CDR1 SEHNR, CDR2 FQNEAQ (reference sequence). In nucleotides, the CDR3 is TGTGCCAGCAGCTTAGTCGGGAACACCATATATTTT. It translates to CASSLVGNTIYF.

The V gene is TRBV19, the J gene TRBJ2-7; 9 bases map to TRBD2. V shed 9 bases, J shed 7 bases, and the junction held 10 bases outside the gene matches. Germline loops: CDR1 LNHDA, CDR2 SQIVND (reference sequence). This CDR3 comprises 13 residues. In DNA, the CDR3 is TGTGCCAGCCGAGCGGGGGGTTTGGGTGAGCAGTACTTC. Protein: CASRAGGLGEQYF.

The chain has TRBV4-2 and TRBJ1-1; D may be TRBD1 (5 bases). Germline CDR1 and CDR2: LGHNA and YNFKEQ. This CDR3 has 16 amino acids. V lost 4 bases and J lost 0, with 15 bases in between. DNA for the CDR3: TGTGCCAGCAGCCGGAGGGCAGGGAAAATGAACACTGAAGCTTTCTTT. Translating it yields CASSRRAGKMNTEAFF.

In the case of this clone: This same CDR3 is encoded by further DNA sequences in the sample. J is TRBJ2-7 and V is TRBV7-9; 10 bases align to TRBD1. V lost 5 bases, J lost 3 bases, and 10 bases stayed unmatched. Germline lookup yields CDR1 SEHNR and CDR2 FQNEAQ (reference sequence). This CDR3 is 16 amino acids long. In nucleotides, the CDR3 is TGTGCCAGCAGCCAATCGACAGGGGGCGACTACTACGAGCAGTACTTC. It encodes CASSQSTGGDYYEQYF.

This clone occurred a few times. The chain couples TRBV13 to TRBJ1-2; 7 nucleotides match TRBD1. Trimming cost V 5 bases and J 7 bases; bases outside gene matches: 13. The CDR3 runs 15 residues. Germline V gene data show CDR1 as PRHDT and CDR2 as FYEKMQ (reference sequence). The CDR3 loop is CASSLRDRVVSGYTF. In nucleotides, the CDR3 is TGTGCCAGCAGCCTGCGAGACAGGGTAGTCTCTGGCTACACCTTC.

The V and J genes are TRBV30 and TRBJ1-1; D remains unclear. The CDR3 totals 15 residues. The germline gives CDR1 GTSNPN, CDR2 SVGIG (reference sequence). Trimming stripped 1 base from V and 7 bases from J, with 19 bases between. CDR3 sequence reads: CAWSAGLVVLGEAFF. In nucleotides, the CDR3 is TGTGCCTGGAGTGCTGGGCTGGTGGTACTTGGTGAAGCTTTCTTT.

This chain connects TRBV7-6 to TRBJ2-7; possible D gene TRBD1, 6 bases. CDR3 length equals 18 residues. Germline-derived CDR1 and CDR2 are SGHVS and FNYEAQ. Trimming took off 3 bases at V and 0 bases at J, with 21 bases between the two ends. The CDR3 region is CASSLETPDRYHSYEQYF. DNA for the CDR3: TGTGCCAGCAGCTTGGAAACTCCGGACAGATATCACTCCTACGAGCAGTACTTC.

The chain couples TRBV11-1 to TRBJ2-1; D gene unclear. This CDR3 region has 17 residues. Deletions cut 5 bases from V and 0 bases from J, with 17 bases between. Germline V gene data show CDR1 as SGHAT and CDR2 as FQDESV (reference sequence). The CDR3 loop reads CASSLHRQALSYNEQFF. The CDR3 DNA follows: TGTGCCAGCAGCCTTCACCGGCAGGCCCTCTCCTACAATGAGCAGTTCTTC.